This TCR beta chain was recovered during a study of blood T cell repertoires in COVID-19. Note on this clone: Other nucleotide sequences from this sample produce the same CDR3.

Trimming cost V 1 base and J 3 bases; bases outside gene matches: 2. The CDR3 consists of 14 residues. Germline CDR1 and CDR2: SGHTA and FQGNSA. TCRdb's copy holds only in-frame clones and misses some; the assay was immunoSEQ multiplex PCR. The top ten clones hold about an eighth of a sample with 180,000 or so clones, more than 75% of them seen once. This clonotype was sampled from a man aged 55 to 70 who had been exposed to COVID-19. Source material: PBMCs or T cells enriched from blood (not recorded which). The rearrangement links TRBV7-2 to TRBJ2-7; 8 positions agree with TRBD2. The CDR3 sequence: CASSLDGRGYEQYF. CDR3 nucleotides: TGTGCCAGCAGCTTAGACGGGAGGGGCTACGAGCAGTACTTC.